The 27 T cell receptor beta chains in this list originate from one sample, sequenced in a study of cytomegalovirus exposure and HLA in healthy donors. The PCR made use of 60 Vbeta and 13 Jbeta primers. Clones were sequenced by immunoSEQ multiplex PCR, and TCRdb holds only the in-frame ones, with some missing. The profile shows some 180,000 clones, 80% of them singletons. The sequenced sample was PBMCs. The receptors were sampled from a male donor in good health and CMV-seronegative.

This chain links TRBV7-7 with TRBJ2-2; D is ambiguous. The germline gives CDR1 SSHAT, CDR2 FNYEAQ (reference sequence). CDR3 length: 13 residues. Trimming cost V 5 bases and J 5 bases, with 9 bases left between them. This chain's CDR3 is CASSPARTGELFF. The DNA of the CDR3 is TGTGCCAGCAGCCCCGCCAGGACCGGGGAGCTGTTTTTT.

The rearrangement uses TRBV5-8 and TRBJ1-4; possible D gene TRBD1, 5 bases. The CDR3 is 11 residues long. The V end lost 0 bases, the J end lost 11 bases, and 5 bases lay between the germline ends. The germline gives CDR1 SGHTS, CDR2 YDEGEE. CDR3 in amino acids: CASSLEGKLFF. In DNA form, the CDR3 reads TGTGCCAGCAGCTTGGAGGGGAAACTGTTTTTT.

J is TRBJ2-1 and V is TRBV4-1; D is ambiguous. Trimming stripped 4 bases from V and 5 bases from J, with 12 bases between. The germline gives CDR1 MGHRA, CDR2 YSYEKL. This CDR3 is built from 14 residues. DNA for the CDR3: TGCGCCAGCAGCCCCAATAAGATAGACAATGAGCAGTTCTTC. Translation: CASSPNKIDNEQFF.

The V call is TRBV5-5, the J call TRBJ2-7; a weak D match, TRBD2 (7 bases). This CDR3 comprises 15 residues. V dropped 2 bases and J dropped 4 bases, with 16 bases sitting between them. Germline CDR1 reads SGHKS; CDR2 reads YYEKEE (reference sequence). The CDR3 bases are TGTGCCAGCAGCTTCCAAGCGGGACAAGGATACGAGCAGTACTTC. Its translation: CASSFQAGQGYEQYF.

The V and J genes are TRBV6-4 and TRBJ1-5, with D possibly matching TRBD1 (5 bases). This CDR3 is built from 15 residues. The germline V gene encodes CDR1 MRHNA and CDR2 SNTAGT. V was pared by 0 bases and J by 7 bases, with 13 bases between. CDR3 amino acids: CASSDSSGVGQPQHF. DNA for the CDR3: TGTGCCAGCAGTGACTCATCGGGGGTCGGGCAGCCCCAGCATTTT.

V is TRBV5-6 and J is TRBJ1-2, with a possible D match to TRBD1 (5 bases). CDR3 length equals 14 residues. Deletions cut 4 bases from V and 3 bases from J, with 13 bases between. Germline V gene lookup returns CDR1 SGHDT and CDR2 YYEEEE. The CDR3 bases are TGTGCCAGCAGCCTGGAGGACACTCACTATGGCTACACCTTC. Its translation: CASSLEDTHYGYTF.

The rearrangement links TRBV5-1 to TRBJ1-2; D unclear. This CDR3 has 14 amino acids. V was clipped by 0 bases and J by 5 bases, with 11 bases between them. Germline assignment: CDR1 SGHRS and CDR2 YFSETQ. The CDR3 region has the DNA TGCGCCAGCAGCTTGGAAGGCAGAGGTTATGGCTACACCTTC. Its protein is CASSLEGRGYGYTF.

This chain connects TRBV5-8 to TRBJ2-2; the D is unclear. Germline V gives CDR1 SGHTS, CDR2 YDEGEE. Deletions cut 1 base from V and 2 bases from J, with 9 bases between. The CDR3 loop spans 15 amino acids. DNA for the CDR3: TGTGCCAGCAGCTTGAGCACAGCAAACACCGGGGAGCTGTTTTTT. Translation gives CASSLSTANTGELFF.

The CDR3 sequence is CASSHSGSENSNQPQHF. The CDR3 bases are TGTGCCAGCAGCCACTCAGGGTCCGAGAATAGCAATCAGCCCCAGCATTTT. The chain recombines TRBV7-9 with TRBJ1-5; a weak D match, TRBD1 (5 bases). This CDR3 comprises 17 residues. Trimming cost V 5 bases and J 0 bases, with 17 bases left between them. Germline CDR1 is SEHNR and CDR2 is FQNEAQ (reference sequence).

The gene calls are TRBV5-1 and TRBJ2-1; 8 nucleotides agree with TRBD2. The CDR3 contains 17 residues. Germline values: CDR1 SGHRS, CDR2 YFSETQ. Losses at the gene ends were 4 bases for V and 6 bases for J; bases not matched to a gene: 15. The CDR3 sequence is CASSPQPGGGSVNEQFF. The CDR3 DNA reads as TGCGCCAGCAGCCCCCAGCCCGGCGGGGGGTCGGTCAATGAGCAGTTCTTC.

CDR3 protein: CASSSDRGVNEKLFF. DNA for the CDR3: TGTGCCAGCAGCTCGGACAGGGGTGTTAATGAAAAACTGTTTTTT. The chain has TRBV11-2 and TRBJ1-4, with 9 bases identical to TRBD1. CDR1 SGHAT and CDR2 FQNNGV come from the germline V gene. Trimming at V came to 4 bases and at J to 4 bases, leaving 4 bases not matched to a gene. The CDR3 contains 15 residues. The full variable domain, its missing parts supplied by reference TRBV11-2 and TRBJ1-4, is EAGVAQSPRYKIIEKRQSVAFWCNPISGHATLYWYQQILGQGPKLLIQFQNNGVVDDSQLPKDRFSAERLKGVDSTLKIQPAKLEDSAVYLCASSSDRGVNEKLFFGSGTQLSVL.

The CDR3 is CASSEDKPRLYQETQYF. In DNA form, the CDR3 reads TGTGCCAGCAGCGAAGACAAACCCCGTCTTTACCAAGAGACCCAGTACTTC. The rearrangement uses TRBV5-6 and TRBJ2-5; D remains ambiguous. Germline loops: CDR1 SGHDT, CDR2 YYEEEE. This CDR3 is 17 amino acids long. V was pared by 4 bases and J by 0 bases, with 19 bases between.

The chain couples TRBV30 to TRBJ1-5; D is possibly TRBD1 (5 bases). V lost 5 bases and J lost 2, with 13 bases in between. The germline V gene encodes CDR1 GTSNPN and CDR2 SVGIG (reference sequence). This CDR3 contains 14 residues. The CDR3 spells CAWAGPGGNQPQHF. CDR3 bases: TGTGCCTGGGCCGGCCCGGGGGGCAATCAGCCCCAGCATTTT.

The J gene is TRBJ1-2, the V gene TRBV10-3, with D uncertain. Germline lookup yields CDR1 ENHRY and CDR2 SYGVKD. With 0 bases removed from V and 6 bases from J, the gap between germline ends came to 14 bases. The CDR3 is 15 amino acids. This CDR3 reads CAISESKLGLNGYTF. The CDR3 bases are TGTGCCATCAGTGAGTCGAAATTGGGCCTCAATGGCTACACCTTC.

The rearrangement joins TRBV6-5 to TRBJ1-1; unclear D gene. The V end lost 6 bases, the J end lost 4 bases, and 12 bases lay between the germline ends. CDR3 length equals 13 residues. Per the germline V gene, CDR1 is MNHEY and CDR2 is SVGAGI. The CDR3 region is CASRRTAGTEAFF. CDR3 DNA sequence: TGTGCCAGCAGACGAACGGCAGGCACTGAAGCTTTCTTT.

V is TRBV27 and J is TRBJ2-7, with 9 bases that match TRBD1. The CDR3 sequence is 13 residues long. Germline trimming cut 6 bases from V and 5 bases from J; bases unmatched to any gene: 5. CDR1 MNHEY and CDR2 SMNVEV come from the germline V gene (reference sequence). CDR3 DNA sequence: TGTGCCAGCAGGGGACAGGGTGCCCACGAGCAGTACTTC. Translating gives CASRGQGAHEQYF.

This clone was observed a handful of times. This chain joins TRBV4-1 and TRBJ1-5, with D tentatively TRBD1 (5 bases). CDR3 length equals 16 residues. Germline CDR1 MGHRA, CDR2 YSYEKL. The V end lost 0 bases, the J end lost 5 bases, and 14 bases lay between the germline ends. DNA of the CDR3: TGCGCCAGCAGCCAAGATGGAAGGGGAGGGGATCAGCCCCAGCATTTT. It specifies CASSQDGRGGDQPQHF.

This rearrangement joins TRBV6-1 to TRBJ1-5; no reliable D call. The length of the CDR3 is 13 residues. Germline CDR1 is MNHNS and CDR2 is SASEGT. Trimming pared 4 bases from V and 0 bases from J, leaving 4 bases between. The DNA for the CDR3 is TGTGCCAGCAGTGCGTATAGCAATCAGCCCCAGCATTTT. Translation gives CASSAYSNQPQHF.

The rearrangement joins TRBV5-1 to TRBJ1-4; 11 bases are shared with TRBD1. CDR1 is SGHRS and CDR2 is YFSETQ in the germline V gene. The CDR3 covers 15 residues. J lost 7 bases, V lost 3 bases, and 5 bases had no gene match. Here the CDR3 reads CASSSGQGGGEKLFF. The CDR3 nucleotides are TGCGCCAGCAGCTCGGGACAGGGGGGAGGTGAAAAACTGTTTTTT.

The gene calls are TRBV7-9 and TRBJ2-2; 8 nucleotides line up with TRBD2. V was pared by 2 bases and J by 4 bases, with 3 bases of the junction left unmatched. The germline CDR1 and CDR2 sequences are SEHNR and FQNEAQ (reference sequence). The CDR3 extends over 15 amino acids. The CDR3 here is CASSLRLASTGELFF. The CDR3, as DNA: TGTGCCAGCAGCTTAAGACTAGCGTCCACCGGGGAGCTGTTTTTT.

This clone was observed a single time. The chain is built from TRBV2 and TRBJ2-7; 11 bases line up with TRBD2. CDR1 is SNHLY, CDR2 FYNNEI, per germline. Trimming removed 2 bases from V and 7 bases from J; junction bases left unmatched: 7. CDR3 length equals 15 residues. For the CDR3, the DNA is TGTGCCAGCAGTGAAAGGGCTAGCGGGGGGTCGGAGCAGTACTTC. It translates to CASSERASGGSEQYF.

The V and J genes are TRBV5-4 and TRBJ2-6; D is undetermined. The V and J ends lost 4 bases and 2 bases respectively, with 10 bases between them. Germline values: CDR1 SGHNT, CDR2 YYREEE (reference sequence). The CDR3 sequence is 15 residues long. CDR3 region: CASSVRFTGANVLTF. For the CDR3, the DNA is TGTGCCAGCAGCGTGAGGTTCACTGGGGCCAACGTCCTGACTTTC.

J is TRBJ2-6 and V is TRBV29-1; tentatively, D is TRBD1 (6 bases). With 7 bases removed from V and 2 bases from J, the gap between germline ends came to 18 bases. The CDR3 has 16 amino acids. Germline CDR1 is SQVTM and CDR2 is ANQGSEA. The CDR3 DNA reads as TGCAGCGCCAGGGTGGGGGCGTTCGCTGGGGCCAACGTCCTGACTTTC. Translated, it gives CSARVGAFAGANVLTF. Complete variable domain (other parts from reference TRBV29-1 and TRBJ2-6): SAVISQKPSRDICQRGTSLTIQCQVDSQVTMMFWYRQQPGQSLTLIATANQGSEATYESGFVIDKFPISRPNLTFSTLTVSNMSPEDSSIYLCSARVGAFAGANVLTFGAGSRLTVL.

CDR3 protein: CAGSRQGNTEAFF. DNA of the CDR3: TGTGCCGGATCCCGGCAGGGGAACACTGAAGCTTTCTTT. The chain joins TRBV2 to TRBJ1-1, with D maybe TRBD1 (5 bases). Trimming took off 11 bases at V and 1 base at J, with 14 bases between the two ends. The CDR3 length is 13 residues. Germline assignment: CDR1 SNHLY and CDR2 FYNNEI.

The rearrangement links TRBV10-1 to TRBJ2-1; 9 bases are shared with TRBD2. The germline gives CDR1 WNHNN, CDR2 SYGVQD (reference sequence). Losses at the gene ends were 3 bases for V and 10 bases for J; bases not matched to a gene: 13. The CDR3 runs to 16 residues. For the CDR3, the DNA is TGCGCCAGCAGTGAAGTGGGCCTAGCGGGGCTGAAGGAGCAGTTCTTC. This sequence encodes CASSEVGLAGLKEQFF.

The gene calls are TRBV6-5 and TRBJ1-2, with D possibly matching TRBD1 (6 bases). Trimming removed 6 bases at V and 7 bases at J, with 18 bases between. The germline gives CDR1 MNHEY, CDR2 SVGAGI. This CDR3 region has 14 residues. For the CDR3, the DNA is TGTGCCAGCAGAGAGAGCCTCAGGGGTGGTGGCTACACCTTC. It encodes CASRESLRGGGYTF.

The chain links TRBV5-6 to TRBJ2-1, with D perhaps matching TRBD2 (6 bases). This CDR3 is 13 amino acids long. V was clipped by 3 bases and J by 9 bases, with 13 bases between them. Germline assignment: CDR1 SGHDT and CDR2 YYEEEE. CDR3 residues: CASSYRRVGEQFF. The CDR3, as DNA: TGTGCCAGCAGCTACCGGAGGGTCGGTGAGCAGTTCTTC.